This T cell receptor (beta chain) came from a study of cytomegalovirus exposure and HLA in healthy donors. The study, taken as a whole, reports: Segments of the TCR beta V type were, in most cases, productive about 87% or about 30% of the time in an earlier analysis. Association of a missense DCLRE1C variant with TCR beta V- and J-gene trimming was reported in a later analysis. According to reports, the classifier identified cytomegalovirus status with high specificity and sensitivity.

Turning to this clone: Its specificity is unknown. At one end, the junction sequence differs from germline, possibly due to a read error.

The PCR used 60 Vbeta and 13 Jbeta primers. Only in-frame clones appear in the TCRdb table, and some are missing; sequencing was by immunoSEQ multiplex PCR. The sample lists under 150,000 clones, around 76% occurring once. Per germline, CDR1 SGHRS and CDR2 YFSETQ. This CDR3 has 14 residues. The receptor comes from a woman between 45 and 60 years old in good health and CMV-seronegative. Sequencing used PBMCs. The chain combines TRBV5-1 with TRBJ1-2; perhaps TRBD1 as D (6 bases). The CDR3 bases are TGCGCCAGCAGCTTGGAGCAGGGGATAGAGGAGGACACCTTT. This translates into CASSLEQGIEEDTF.